These T cell receptor beta chains were read from a single sample in a study of CD8+CD57+ T cells in acquired aplastic anemia. TCRdb processed the reads anew with MiXCR; each CDR3 protein has one entry. This repertoire shows about 40,000 distinct CDR3 sequences, approximately 71% found once; its top ten account for about 25%. The sample consisted of sorted CD4+, CD8+, or CD8+CD57+ T cells (not recorded which) from PBMCs. These receptors were taken from a human donor in good health, serving as a control. The CDR3 runs from the conserved cysteine through the conserved F or W. The order of the fields is V gene, clone size, D gene, J gene, CDR3 protein, CDR3 DNA. A D gene is named only where the DNA matches it firmly. Clone size, where shown, is once, few, many, or a class for clones that have expanded.

TRBV20-1	medium-sized	.	TRBJ2-7	CSAMGGTSYEQYF	TGCAGTGCTATGGGCGGCACCTCCTACGAGCAGTACTTC
TRBV20-1	.	TRBD2	TRBJ2-7	CSARSGGVYEQYF	TGCAGTGCTAGAAGCGGGGGGGTCTACGAGCAGTACTTC
TRBV10-2	.	.	TRBJ2-7	CASSLAGHGYEQYF	TGTGCCAGCAGCTTAGCCGGACACGGCTACGAGCAGTACTTC
TRBV6-2/TRBV6-3	many	.	TRBJ2-1	CASNREVGPNEQFF	TGTGCCAGCAATAGGGAGGTGGGGCCGAACGAGCAGTTCTTC
TRBV19	.	.	TRBJ2-2	CATGRADTNTGELFF	TGTGCCACCGGGCGTGCGGACACGAACACCGGGGAGCTGTTTTTT
TRBV9	.	.	TRBJ1-2	CASRGLGRGIGSDGYTF	TGTGCCAGCAGGGGACTGGGGCGGGGGATCGGATCCGATGGCTACACCTTC
TRBV2	.	.	TRBJ2-3	CASSQDQGGGTDTQYF	TGTGCCAGCAGTCAAGACCAGGGGGGGGGCACAGATACGCAGTATTTT
TRBV9	.	TRBD1	TRBJ2-1	CASSVGTGGEQFF	TGTGCCAGCAGCGTAGGAACAGGGGGGGAGCAGTTCTTC
TRBV6-1	.	.	TRBJ1-6	CASSRDSGPAGTLHF	TGTGCCAGCAGCCGAGACTCTGGGCCAGCAGGGACCCTCCACTTT
TRBV20-1	.	.	TRBJ1-2	CSAPPKHNYGYTF	TGCAGTGCTCCACCCAAGCACAACTATGGCTACACCTTC
TRBV6-6	many	.	TRBJ1-3	CASSYVQGSGNTIYF	TGTGCCAGCAGTTATGTCCAGGGGTCCGGAAACACCATATATTTT
TRBV15	.	.	TRBJ2-5	CATSSGQHQETQYF	TGTGCCACCAGCAGCGGACAGCATCAAGAGACCCAGTACTTC
TRBV7-6	medium-sized	TRBD1	TRBJ2-7	CASSRTRQGGSYEQYF	TGTGCCAGCAGCCGTACCCGACAGGGCGGCTCCTACGAGCAGTACTTC
TRBV2	.	.	TRBJ1-2	CASASGEWDYGYTF	TGTGCCAGCGCCTCAGGGGAGTGGGACTATGGCTACACCTTC
TRBV7-2	.	.	TRBJ1-2	CASSLASGDHGYTF	TGTGCCAGCAGCTTAGCTTCTGGGGACCATGGCTACACCTTC
TRBV2	.	.	TRBJ2-3	CASITGSSTDTQYF	TGTGCCAGCATTACTGGGTCTAGCACAGATACGCAGTATTTT
TRBV24-1	.	.	TRBJ2-5	CATSEGGPGRGETQYF	TGTGCCACCAGTGAGGGGGGACCAGGCCGGGGGGAGACCCAGTACTTC
TRBV10-3	.	.	TRBJ2-7	CAISRGSSYEQYF	TGTGCCATCAGTAGAGGCAGCTCCTACGAGCAGTACTTC
TRBV19	few	.	TRBJ2-7	CASSSWASYEQYF	TGTGCCAGTAGTAGCTGGGCCTCCTACGAGCAGTACTTC
TRBV10-3	.	TRBD2	TRBJ2-1	CAIKPGLAGNEQFF	TGTGCCATCAAGCCGGGACTAGCGGGTAATGAGCAGTTCTTC
TRBV15	.	.	TRBJ1-2	CATSRGGQGYYGYGYTF	TGTGCCACCAGCAGAGGAGGGCAGGGCTATTATGGGTATGGCTACACCTTC
TRBV7-6	.	.	TRBJ2-7	CASSDPYEQYF	TGTGCCAGCAGTGATCCCTACGAGCAGTACTTC
TRBV19	few	.	TRBJ2-5	CASSIQGTQETQYF	TGTGCCAGTAGTATTCAGGGAACTCAAGAGACCCAGTACTTC
TRBV9	.	.	TRBJ2-5	CASGATYQETQYF	TGTGCCAGCGGTGCTACGTACCAAGAGACCCAGTACTTC
TRBV19	.	TRBD1	TRBJ1-6	CASSRWDSDSPLHF	TGTGCCAGTAGTAGGTGGGACAGCGATTCACCCCTCCACTTT
TRBV11-1	.	TRBD1	TRBJ2-3	CASSLLDRVGGTQNF	TGTGCCAGCAGCCTCCTGGACAGGGTGGGAGGTACGCAGAATTTT
TRBV13	.	TRBD1	TRBJ1-1	CASSLPGGAEAFF	TGTGCCAGCAGCTTACCAGGGGGCGCTGAAGCTTTCTTT
TRBV20-1	.	.	TRBJ2-7	CSASNTFYEQYF	TGCAGTGCTAGCAACACCTTCTACGAGCAGTACTTC
TRBV5-1	.	.	TRBJ2-1	CASSLKTAGSSYNEQFF	TGCGCCAGCAGCCTGAAGACAGCAGGGAGCTCCTACAATGAGCAGTTCTTC
TRBV5-1	many	TRBD1	TRBJ2-7	CASSSDRVLYEQYF	TGCGCCAGCAGCTCGGACAGGGTGCTCTACGAGCAGTACTTC
TRBV20-1	.	.	TRBJ2-7	CSATQGFYEQYF	TGCAGTGCTACCCAGGGTTTCTACGAGCAGTACTTC
TRBV4-1	many	.	TRBJ1-5	CASSHIQGGNQPQHF	TGCGCCAGCAGCCATATCCAGGGCGGCAATCAGCCCCAGCATTTT
TRBV2	.	TRBD2	TRBJ2-5	CASSEGLAETQYF	TGTGCCAGCAGTGAAGGACTAGCAGAGACCCAGTACTTC
TRBV2	.	TRBD2	TRBJ2-1	CASRRTSGNEQFF	TGTGCCAGCAGGAGGACTAGCGGCAATGAGCAGTTCTTC
TRBV5-4	.	.	TRBJ2-7	CASSPPDRSPNEQYF	TGTGCCAGCAGCCCCCCAGACAGGAGTCCCAACGAGCAGTACTTC
TRBV6-5	many	.	TRBJ1-1	CASGLRGPNTEAFF	TGTGCCAGCGGACTACGGGGGCCGAACACTGAAGCTTTCTTT
TRBV20-1	.	.	TRBJ2-2	CSASPSGNTGELFF	TGCAGTGCCTCCCCGAGCGGGAACACCGGGGAGCTGTTTTTT
TRBV10-3	.	.	TRBJ1-2	CAISDREYGYTF	TGTGCCATCAGTGATAGAGAATATGGCTACACCTTC
TRBV7-2	medium-sized	.	TRBJ1-1	CASSLTRVGTEAFF	TGTGCCAGCAGCTTAACCAGGGTCGGGACTGAAGCTTTCTTT
TRBV7-9	.	.	TRBJ1-2	CASSPFYGYTF	TGTGCCAGCAGCCCCTTCTATGGCTACACCTTC
TRBV11-2	.	.	TRBJ1-1	CASSSSELSTEAFF	TGTGCCAGCAGCTCCAGTGAGCTGAGCACTGAAGCTTTCTTT
TRBV10-3	.	.	TRBJ1-3	CATQGSGNTIYF	TGTGCCACCCAGGGTTCTGGAAACACCATATATTTT
TRBV28	many	.	TRBJ1-1	CASSFRGSTEAFF	TGTGCCAGCAGTTTTAGGGGGAGCACTGAAGCTTTCTTT
TRBV2	.	.	TRBJ2-1	CASSDFLWAEQFF	TGTGCCAGCAGTGATTTCCTGTGGGCTGAGCAGTTCTTC
TRBV15	.	.	TRBJ2-5	CATGTQETQYF	TGTGCCACCGGGACGCAAGAGACCCAGTACTTC
TRBV10-3	medium-sized	.	TRBJ2-3	CAISAEMGDTQYF	TGTGCCATCAGTGCCGAGATGGGAGATACGCAGTATTTT
TRBV2	.	TRBD1	TRBJ1-5	CASRQSGQGNQPQHF	TGTGCCAGCCGACAGAGTGGACAGGGGAATCAGCCCCAGCATTTT
TRBV20-1	.	TRBD1	TRBJ1-2	CSAGSTGGRGGGYTF	TGCAGTGCTGGATCGACAGGGGGCAGAGGAGGTGGCTACACCTTC
TRBV4-1	.	TRBD1	TRBJ1-2	CASSQVLTGDYGYTF	TGCGCCAGCAGCCAAGTACTCACAGGGGACTATGGCTACACCTTC
TRBV19	.	.	TRBJ2-2	CASSTQRFGELFF	TGTGCCAGTAGTACCCAACGATTCGGGGAGCTGTTTTTT
TRBV24-1	.	TRBD1	TRBJ2-5	CATSEGTGADRYQETQYF	TGTGCCACTTCTGAGGGGACAGGGGCCGATCGTTACCAAGAGACCCAGTACTTC
TRBV6-5	.	.	TRBJ1-1	CAGSYSSKGQNTETFF	TGTGCCGGCAGCTACTCGAGTAAGGGGCAGAACACTGAAACTTTCTTT
TRBV19	.	TRBD1	TRBJ1-2	CASSNDRAANYGYTF	TGTGCCAGTAGTAACGACAGGGCGGCTAACTATGGCTACACCTTC
TRBV20-1	few	.	TRBJ2-7	CSARATDYEQYF	TGCAGTGCTAGAGCAACGGATTACGAGCAGTACTTC
TRBV9	.	.	TRBJ1-5	CASSMTGNQPQHF	TGTGCCAGCAGCATGACAGGCAATCAGCCCCAGCATTTT
TRBV2	.	.	TRBJ2-7	CASTAISHEQYF	TGTGCCAGCACGGCTATAAGCCACGAGCAGTACTTC
TRBV5-1	many	TRBD1	TRBJ1-1	CASSLGQAGGYTEAFF	TGCGCCAGCAGCTTAGGACAGGCGGGGGGTTATACTGAAGCTTTCTTT
TRBV2	.	.	TRBJ2-2	CASKRPTNTGELFF	TGTGCCAGCAAACGGCCCACGAACACCGGGGAGCTGTTTTTT
TRBV25-1	.	.	TRBJ2-5	CASSLMAGADGTQYF	TGTGCCAGCAGCTTAATGGCAGGGGCTGATGGGACCCAGTACTTC
TRBV19	.	.	TRBJ1-1	CASKRGSAATVEAFF	TGTGCCAGTAAAAGGGGGTCCGCCGCCACGGTGGAAGCTTTCTTT